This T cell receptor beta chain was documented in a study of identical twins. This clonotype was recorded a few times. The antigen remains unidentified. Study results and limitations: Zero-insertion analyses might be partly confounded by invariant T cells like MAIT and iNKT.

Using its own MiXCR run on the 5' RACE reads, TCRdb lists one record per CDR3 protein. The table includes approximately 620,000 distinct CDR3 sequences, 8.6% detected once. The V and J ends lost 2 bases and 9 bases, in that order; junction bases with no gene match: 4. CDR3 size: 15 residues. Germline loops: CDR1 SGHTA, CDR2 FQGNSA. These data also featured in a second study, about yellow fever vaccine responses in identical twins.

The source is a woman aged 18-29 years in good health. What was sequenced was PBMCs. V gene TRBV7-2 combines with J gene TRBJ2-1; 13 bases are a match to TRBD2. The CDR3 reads CASSLRLAGGSEQFF. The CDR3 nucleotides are TGTGCCAGCAGCTTACGACTAGCGGGAGGTAGTGAGCAGTTCTTC.